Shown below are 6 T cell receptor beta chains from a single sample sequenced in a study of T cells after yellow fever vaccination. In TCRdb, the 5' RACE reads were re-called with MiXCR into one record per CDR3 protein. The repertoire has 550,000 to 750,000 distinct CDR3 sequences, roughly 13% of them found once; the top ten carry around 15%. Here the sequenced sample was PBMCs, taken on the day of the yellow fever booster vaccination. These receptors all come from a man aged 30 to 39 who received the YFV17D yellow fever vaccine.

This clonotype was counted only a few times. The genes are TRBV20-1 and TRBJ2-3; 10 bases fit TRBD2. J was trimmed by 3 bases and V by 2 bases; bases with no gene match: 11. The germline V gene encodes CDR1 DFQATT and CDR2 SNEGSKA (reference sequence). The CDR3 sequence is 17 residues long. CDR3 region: CSARLASGSGGTDTQYF. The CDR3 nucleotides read TGCAGTGCTAGATTGGCTAGCGGGAGCGGAGGGACAGATACGCAGTATTTT.

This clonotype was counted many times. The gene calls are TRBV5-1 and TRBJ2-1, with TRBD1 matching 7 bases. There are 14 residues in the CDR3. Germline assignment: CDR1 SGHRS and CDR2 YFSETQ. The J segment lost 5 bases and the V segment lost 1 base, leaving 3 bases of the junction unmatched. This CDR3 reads CASSLQGENNEQFF. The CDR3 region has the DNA TGCGCCAGCAGCTTGCAGGGGGAAAACAATGAGCAGTTCTTC.

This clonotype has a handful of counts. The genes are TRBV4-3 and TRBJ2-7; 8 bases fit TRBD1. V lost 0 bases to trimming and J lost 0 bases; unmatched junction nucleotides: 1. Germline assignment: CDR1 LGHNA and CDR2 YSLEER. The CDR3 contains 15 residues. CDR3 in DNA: TGCGCCAGCAGCCAAGAACAGGGGGGCTCCTACGAGCAGTACTTC. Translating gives CASSQEQGGSYEQYF.

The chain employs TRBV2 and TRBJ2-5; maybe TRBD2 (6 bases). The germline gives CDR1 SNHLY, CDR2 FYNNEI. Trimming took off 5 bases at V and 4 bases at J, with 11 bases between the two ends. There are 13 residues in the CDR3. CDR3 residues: CASSYQAGETQYF. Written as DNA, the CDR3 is TGTGCCAGCAGTTATCAAGCGGGAGAGACCCAGTACTTC.

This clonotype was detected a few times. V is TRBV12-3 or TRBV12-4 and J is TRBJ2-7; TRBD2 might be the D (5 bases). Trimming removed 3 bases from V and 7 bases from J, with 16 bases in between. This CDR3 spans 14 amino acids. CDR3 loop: CASSLSGEGSEQYF. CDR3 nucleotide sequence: TGTGCCAGCAGTTTGAGTGGTGAAGGGAGTGAGCAGTACTTC.

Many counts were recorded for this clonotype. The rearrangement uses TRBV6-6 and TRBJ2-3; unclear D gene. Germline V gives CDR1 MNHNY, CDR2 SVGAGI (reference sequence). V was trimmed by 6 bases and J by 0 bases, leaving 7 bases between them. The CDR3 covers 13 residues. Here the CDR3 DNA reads TGTGCCAGCAGCCTACCAAGCACAGATACGCAGTATTTT. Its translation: CASSLPSTDTQYF.